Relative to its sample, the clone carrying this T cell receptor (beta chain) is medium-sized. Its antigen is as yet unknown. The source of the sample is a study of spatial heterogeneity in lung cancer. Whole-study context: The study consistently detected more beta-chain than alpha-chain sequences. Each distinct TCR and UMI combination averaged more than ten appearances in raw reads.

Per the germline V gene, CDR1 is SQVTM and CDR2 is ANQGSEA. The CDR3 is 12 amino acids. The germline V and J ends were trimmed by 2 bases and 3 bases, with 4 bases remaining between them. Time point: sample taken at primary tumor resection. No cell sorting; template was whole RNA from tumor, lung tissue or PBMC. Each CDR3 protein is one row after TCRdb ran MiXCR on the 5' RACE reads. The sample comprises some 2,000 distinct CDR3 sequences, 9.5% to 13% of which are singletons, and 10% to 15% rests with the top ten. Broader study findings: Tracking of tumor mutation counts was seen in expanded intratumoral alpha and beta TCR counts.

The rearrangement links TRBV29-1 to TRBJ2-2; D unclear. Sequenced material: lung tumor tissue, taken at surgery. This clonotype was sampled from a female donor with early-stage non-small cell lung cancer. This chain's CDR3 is CSVERDTGELFF. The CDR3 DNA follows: TGCAGCGTTGAAAGGGACACCGGGGAGCTGTTTTTT.